A single sample gave rise to the 7 T cell receptor beta chains below, sequenced in a study of blood T cell repertoires in COVID-19. Some clones are missing from TCRdb's copy, which holds only in-frame ones; the method was immunoSEQ multiplex PCR. The repertoire holds about 140,000 clones, with about 80% as singletons. The sample taken for sequencing was peripheral blood. These receptors originate from a human donor in a cohort sampled during active COVID-19.

The chain uses TRBV13 and TRBJ2-3, with D possibly being TRBD1 (7 bases). Trimming left V 2 bases short and J 2 bases short, with 17 bases between. CDR1 is PRHDT, CDR2 FYEKMQ, per germline (reference sequence). This CDR3 has 17 residues. CDR3 nucleotides: TGTGCCAGCAGCTTATCAGGGGGGACCATATACACAGATACGCAGTATTTT. Protein: CASSLSGGTIYTDTQYF.

This clone occurred once. The chain couples TRBV6-2 or TRBV6-3 to TRBJ2-6; D may be TRBD1 (6 bases). From germline, CDR1 is MNHEY and CDR2 SVGEGT. Trimming stripped 6 bases from V and 4 bases from J, with 13 bases between. The CDR3 covers 15 residues. In DNA form, the CDR3 reads TGTGCCAGCAGCAAACAGGGTGGGGGGGCCAACGTCCTGACTTTC. It translates to CASSKQGGGANVLTF.

The CDR3 DNA is TGTGCCAGCAGCTTAGGGCCCGGACTTGCCCTCCACTTT. This gives the protein CASSLGPGLALHF. The rearrangement links TRBV7-2 to TRBJ1-6; no definite D call. V lost 1 base and J 14 bases, leaving 12 bases between the germline ends. CDR1 and CDR2 (germline): SGHTA, FQGNSA. The CDR3 is 13 residues long.

The J gene is TRBJ2-7, the V gene TRBV18, with D possibly TRBD2 on 6 matching bases. Germline assignment: CDR1 KGHSH and CDR2 LQKENI. This CDR3 has 15 amino acids. V was clipped by 0 bases and J by 7 bases, with 16 bases between them. The chain's CDR3 is CASSPPTLSGVEQYF. The CDR3 bases are TGTGCCAGCTCACCACCGACCCTGTCGGGGGTGGAGCAGTACTTC.

In the case of this clone: The same CDR3 also results from other DNA sequences found in this sample. The gene calls are TRBV27 and TRBJ1-1; D possibly corresponds to TRBD1 (5 bases). CDR1 is MNHEY and CDR2 is SMNVEV in the germline V gene (reference sequence). CDR3 size: 14 residues. The V end was cut by 9 bases, the J end by 3 bases, with 17 bases between. As DNA, the CDR3 is TGTGCCAGTAGTCTGCAGGGTCGTGACACTGAAGCTTTCTTT. Protein: CASSLQGRDTEAFF.

The rearrangement links TRBV28 to TRBJ1-2; the D gene is possibly TRBD1 (6 bases). The V gene's germline CDR1 is MDHEN and CDR2 SYDVKM. There are 13 residues in the CDR3. The V gene lost 6 bases and the J gene lost 4 bases, with 12 bases spanning the gap. The chain's CDR3 is CASSRGQLYGYTF. The DNA for the CDR3 is TGTGCCAGCAGCCGAGGACAGCTCTATGGCTACACCTTC.

The chain employs TRBV3-1 (or the pseudogene TRBV3-2) and TRBJ2-5, with 7 bases matching TRBD1. The CDR3 is 14 residues long. J was trimmed by 3 bases and V by 4 bases; bases with no gene match: 5. Germline CDR1 and CDR2: LGHDT and YNNKEL (reference sequence). The CDR3 loop reads CASSPRDREETQYF. The CDR3 coding sequence is TGTGCCAGCAGCCCCCGGGACAGAGAAGAGACCCAGTACTTC.